This entry lists 22 T cell receptor beta chains sequenced from one sample in a study of cytomegalovirus exposure and HLA in healthy donors. PCR used 60 Vbeta primers and 13 Jbeta primers. The repertoire was sequenced with immunoSEQ multiplex PCR; TCRdb's copy has only in-frame clones and lacks some. Of about 270,000 clones listed, 65% to 85% were seen once; the top ten hold under 3%. Material: PBMCs. Every receptor here comes from a female donor in good health and CMV-seronegative.

This sequence joins TRBV6-5 and TRBJ2-7, with D tentatively TRBD2 (6 bases). The V end lost 4 bases, the J end lost 0 bases, and 10 bases lay between the germline ends. The length of the CDR3 is 14 residues. Looked up from germline, CDR1 is MNHEY and CDR2 is SVGAGI. CDR3 coding DNA: TGTGCCAGCAGTTTGGGGGGAGTCTCCTACGAGCAGTACTTC. Protein: CASSLGGVSYEQYF.

V gene TRBV5-4 combines with J gene TRBJ2-2, with D possibly being TRBD2 (6 bases). Germline V lookup: CDR1 SGHNT, CDR2 YYREEE (reference sequence). V was cut by 2 bases and J by 1 base, with 12 bases left in between. This CDR3 contains 16 residues. The CDR3 region is CASSLLAGVNTGELFF. CDR3 nucleotide sequence: TGTGCCAGCAGCTTACTAGCCGGGGTGAACACCGGGGAGCTGTTTTTT.

The chain recombines TRBV10-2 with TRBJ1-6, with 9 bases aligning to TRBD1. The CDR3 contains 17 residues. V was clipped by 3 bases and J by 5 bases; unmatched bases: 8. In germline, CDR1 is WSHSY, CDR2 SAAADI. The CDR3 is CASSELTGGSHNSPLHF. The CDR3 DNA sequence: TGCGCCAGCAGTGAACTCACAGGGGGCTCTCATAATTCACCCCTCCACTTT.

The V gene is TRBV7-8, the J gene TRBJ2-7; a weak D match, TRBD2 (6 bases). Germline values: CDR1 SGHVS, CDR2 FQNEAQ. This CDR3 has 14 amino acids. With 2 bases removed from V and 2 bases from J, the gap between germline ends came to 10 bases. In nucleotides, the CDR3 is TGTGCCAGCAGCTTATCGGGAGTGACCTACGAGCAGTACTTC. Amino acid sequence: CASSLSGVTYEQYF.

This clone has just one count. The rearrangement uses TRBV7-2 and TRBJ2-1, with D tentatively TRBD2 (6 bases). CDR3 length: 15 amino acids. Trimming stripped 5 bases from V and 2 bases from J, with 13 bases between. The germline V gene encodes CDR1 SGHTA and CDR2 FQGNSA. CDR3 amino acids: CASSPLAVPYNEQFF. The CDR3 coding sequence is TGTGCCAGCAGCCCCTTAGCGGTGCCCTACAATGAGCAGTTCTTC.

The J gene is TRBJ2-7, the V gene TRBV30, with no clear D. This CDR3 region has 15 residues. The V end was cut by 0 bases, the J end by 0 bases, with 12 bases between. Germline V gene lookup returns CDR1 GTSNPN and CDR2 SVGIG (reference sequence). The CDR3 nucleotides are TGTGCCTGGAGTGTAAAGCAGGTGAGCTCCTACGAGCAGTACTTC. This gives the protein CAWSVKQVSSYEQYF.

This clone was detected once. The chain couples TRBV6-1 to TRBJ2-2, with D hard to call. The V gene lost 2 bases and the J gene lost 9 bases, with 7 bases spanning the gap. CDR3 length: 12 amino acids. From germline, CDR1 is MNHNS and CDR2 SASEGT. CDR3 in DNA: TGTGCCAGCAGTGAACCCTTCCGGGAGCTGTTTTTT. This translates into CASSEPFRELFF.

The chain combines TRBV7-9 with TRBJ2-4; 7 bases agree with TRBD1. The CDR3 loop spans 15 amino acids. The V and J ends lost 5 bases and 7 bases, in that order; junction bases with no gene match: 11. CDR1 is SEHNR, CDR2 FQNEAQ, per germline (reference sequence). CDR3 sequence reads: CASSPRQGSINIQYF. The DNA of the CDR3 is TGTGCCAGCAGCCCGAGACAGGGATCGATCAACATTCAGTACTTC.

The V call is TRBV21-1, the J call TRBJ1-1; the DNA was not compared with TRBD1, the D call given in the table. TRBV21-1 is deemed a pseudogene. There are 18 residues in the CDR3. In DNA, the CDR3 is TGTGCCAGCAGCAAAGCGCTTCGGCAGGGGCCCTCGGGGACTGAAGCTTTCTTT. Protein product: CASSKALRQGPSGTEAFF.

In this sample, this clone turned up once. V and J are TRBV20-1 and TRBJ1-2; unclear D gene. V gave up 2 bases and J gave up 8 bases, with 6 bases separating them. Germline V gene sequence: CDR1 DFQATT, CDR2 SNEGSKA (reference sequence). CDR3 length equals 10 residues. The CDR3 protein is CSARPYGYTF. The CDR3 region has the DNA TGCAGTGCTAGACCCTACGGCTACACCTTC.

The genes are TRBV6-1 and TRBJ1-5; no reliable D call. The germline CDR1 and CDR2 sequences are MNHNS and SASEGT. This CDR3 contains 14 residues. Trimming took 3 bases from V and 11 from J, leaving 17 bases between them. CDR3 coding DNA: TGTGCCAGCAGTGAGGGCCAGGTCAGAGTTTCCCAGCATTTT. Protein: CASSEGQVRVSQHF.

The genes are TRBV10-3 and TRBJ1-2; 9 nucleotides align to TRBD1. Germline CDR1 ENHRY, CDR2 SYGVKD. V trimming: 6 bases; J trimming: 8 bases; junction bases outside the gene matches: 7. This CDR3 is built from 13 residues. CDR3 in amino acids: CAIRVEDRGGYTF. CDR3 in DNA: TGTGCCATCAGGGTCGAGGACAGGGGCGGCTACACCTTC.

This clone is a singleton in its sample. This chain connects TRBV15 to TRBJ1-1; 7 bases agree with TRBD1. The trim removed 8 bases at V and 6 bases at J, leaving 6 bases unmatched. CDR3 length: 12 residues. CDR1 and CDR2 from the germline V gene are LNHNV and YYDKDF (reference sequence). The CDR3 spells CATQGGRAEAFF. In DNA, the CDR3 is TGTGCCACCCAGGGGGGTAGGGCTGAAGCTTTCTTT.

V and J are TRBV6-6 and TRBJ1-2, with TRBD1 as a possible D gene (5 bases). Trimming took 0 bases from V and 8 from J, leaving 13 bases between them. Germline V gives CDR1 MNHNY, CDR2 SVGAGI (reference sequence). There are 14 residues in the CDR3. CDR3: CASSYSEGVYGYTF. In DNA form, the CDR3 reads TGTGCCAGCAGTTACTCGGAAGGGGTCTACGGCTACACCTTC.

The chain is built from TRBV27 and TRBJ2-2; 13 bases agree with TRBD2. The CDR3 length is 20 residues. Per the germline V gene, CDR1 is MNHEY and CDR2 is SMNVEV (reference sequence). With V trimmed by 8 bases and J by 2 bases, 17 bases remained unmatched. The CDR3 region is CASGPTSGRATVANTGELFF. Here the CDR3 DNA reads TGTGCCAGCGGTCCAACTAGCGGGAGGGCTACGGTTGCCAACACCGGGGAGCTGTTTTTT.

The chain combines TRBV7-2 with TRBJ2-2; perhaps TRBD1 as D (6 bases). This CDR3 comprises 17 residues. Trimming cost V 0 bases and J 5 bases, with 16 bases left between them. CDR1 is SGHTA and CDR2 is FQGNSA in the germline V gene. The CDR3: CASSLAYDRRFTGELFF. For the CDR3, the DNA is TGTGCCAGCAGCTTAGCCTACGACAGGCGGTTTACCGGGGAGCTGTTTTTT.

The chain has TRBV28 and TRBJ1-1; 8 bases align to TRBD1. With 5 bases clipped from V and 4 bases from J, the junction kept 6 bases outside the gene matches. Germline CDR1 reads MDHEN; CDR2 reads SYDVKM. The length of the CDR3 is 14 residues. The CDR3 spells CASSPDRAFTEAFF. In DNA, the CDR3 is TGTGCCAGCAGTCCGGACAGGGCGTTCACTGAAGCTTTCTTT.

The J gene is TRBJ2-5, the V gene TRBV27; no definite D call. Germline V CDR1 and CDR2: MNHEY, SMNVEV (reference sequence). With 0 bases removed from V and 5 bases from J, the gap between germline ends came to 7 bases. This CDR3 comprises 13 residues. CDR3 amino acids: CASSLSHWETQYF. The CDR3 DNA sequence: TGTGCCAGCAGTTTATCACATTGGGAGACCCAGTACTTC.

The CDR3, as DNA: TGTGCCAGCAGTGAAGCGGTCCTAACCGAGCAGTACTTC. This translates into CASSEAVLTEQYF. The chain couples TRBV6-1 to TRBJ2-7; D remains ambiguous. Germline V CDR1 and CDR2: MNHNS, SASEGT. Trimming removed 0 bases from V and 6 bases from J, with 9 bases in between. The CDR3 is made up of 13 amino acids.

The V call is TRBV5-1, the J call TRBJ2-3, with a weak D call TRBD1 (6 bases). Trimming pared 0 bases from V and 3 bases from J, leaving 8 bases between. Germline-derived CDR1 and CDR2 are SGHRS and YFSETQ. The CDR3 is 14 residues long. The CDR3 is CASSLEDSTDTQYF. CDR3 DNA: TGCGCCAGCAGCTTGGAGGACAGTACAGATACGCAGTATTTT.

In its sample, this clone was seen once. The chain links TRBV10-1 to TRBJ2-7; D may be TRBD2 (6 bases). Trimming removed 3 bases from V and 2 bases from J, with 8 bases in between. CDR1 WNHNN and CDR2 SYGVQD come from the germline V gene (reference sequence). This CDR3 has 13 residues. This chain's CDR3 is CASSEQRAYEQYF. CDR3 nucleotides: TGCGCCAGCAGTGAACAGCGGGCCTACGAGCAGTACTTC.

This clone has just a few counts. The chain carries TRBV5-6 and TRBJ2-1; tentatively, D is TRBD2 (6 bases). CDR1 SGHDT and CDR2 YYEEEE come from the germline V gene. The CDR3 length is 15 residues. Trimming took 7 bases from V and 8 from J, leaving 22 bases between them. The CDR3 protein is CASGQPGEGEDEQFF. CDR3 coding DNA: TGTGCCAGCGGACAACCGGGAGAGGGAGAGGATGAGCAGTTCTTC.